Listed below are T cell receptor beta chains from one sample, sequenced in a study of cytomegalovirus exposure and HLA in healthy donors. Using immunoSEQ multiplex PCR, the repertoire was profiled, and TCRdb retains in-frame clones only, with some absent. The data show under 200,000 clones, over 75% seen once. The specimen sequenced was PBMCs. Receptor source: a human donor in good health. The CDR3 runs from the conserved cysteine through the conserved F or W. The D gene is left open where the match is weak. Size is stated for part of the rows, as once, few or many counts, or as a class when the clone is expanded.

>-|TRBJ1-2|TRBV19|-
CASSSRTESNYGYTF
TGTGCCAGTAGTAGCCGGACAGAGTCTAACTATGGCTACACCTTC
>-|TRBJ2-5|TRBV27|-
CASSPRQVGETQYF
TGTGCCAGCAGTCCCCGACAGGTTGGCGAGACCCAGTACTTC
>-|TRBJ2-2|TRBV27|-
CASSGQFGTGELFF
TGTGCCAGCAGTGGACAGTTTGGCACCGGGGAGCTGTTTTTT
>TRBD2|TRBJ2-5|TRBV5-1|-
CASRLYSGGETQYF
TGCGCCAGCAGGCTATACTCGGGAGGAGAGACCCAGTACTTC
>-|TRBJ2-7|TRBV6-1|-
CASRAAYEQYF
TGTGCCAGCAGGGCCGCCTACGAGCAGTACTTC
>TRBD1|TRBJ1-4|TRBV7-8|-
CASSAGQGWEKLFF
TGTGCCAGCAGCGCGGGACAGGGGTGGGAAAAACTGTTTTTT
>-|TRBJ1-1|TRBV19|once
CASSIVAGGSMNTEAFF
TGTGCCAGTAGTATAGTTGCGGGGGGCTCGATGAACACTGAAGCTTTCTTT
>-|TRBJ2-5|TRBV27|-
CASSSPQRGETQYF
TGTGCCAGCAGTTCTCCCCAAAGGGGGGAGACCCAGTACTTC
>-|TRBJ2-5|TRBV7-6|few
CASRTDEVGGETQYF
TGTGCCAGCAGGACGGACGAGGTGGGCGGGGAGACCCAGTACTTC
>TRBD1|TRBJ1-1|TRBV6-4|-
CASSYPTGTGSTEAFF
TGTGCCAGCAGTTACCCCACCGGGACAGGCTCCACTGAAGCTTTCTTT
>-|TRBJ2-3|TRBV4-2|-
CASSPAQGGSDTQYF
TGTGCCAGCAGCCCGGCCCAGGGTGGGTCAGATACGCAGTATTTT
>-|TRBJ2-7|TRBV4-1|-
CASSQDPGAYEQYF
TGCGCCAGCAGCCAAGATCCAGGGGCCTACGAGCAGTACTTC
>-|TRBJ1-5|TRBV2|once
CASSVGEGNSNQPQHF
TGTGCCAGCAGTGTAGGGGAGGGGAATAGCAATCAGCCCCAGCATTTT
>TRBD2|TRBJ2-1|TRBV6-1|once
CASSDLGTSGYNEQFF
TGTGCCAGCAGTGATTTAGGGACTAGCGGTTACAATGAGCAGTTCTTC
>-|TRBJ2-7|TRBV6-5|-
CASRRGVSLYF
TGTGCCAGCAGGCGTGGTGTGAGCCTGTACTTC
>TRBD2|TRBJ2-1|TRBV4-3|-
CASSRTLAGGLSTEQFF
TGCGCCAGCAGCCGGACACTAGCGGGGGGACTTAGTACTGAGCAGTTCTTC
>-|TRBJ1-6|TRBV7-2|-
CASRSDSIYNSPLHF
TGTGCCAGCAGATCGGACAGCATCTATAATTCACCCCTCCACTTT
>TRBD1|TRBJ2-2|TRBV19|-
CASSLGQGTGELFF
TGTGCCAGTAGCCTTGGACAGGGGACCGGGGAGCTGTTTTTT
>-|TRBJ1-4|TRBV9|-
CASSPTLRGKLFF
TGTGCCAGCAGCCCTACATTAAGAGGAAAACTGTTTTTT
>TRBD1|TRBJ1-2|TRBV11-2|-
CASSLERGRGQDGYTF
TGTGCCAGCAGCTTAGAACGGGGCAGGGGGCAGGATGGCTACACCTTC
>TRBD1|TRBJ2-7|TRBV18|-
CASSPETGNEQYF
TGTGCCAGCTCACCCGAGACAGGGAACGAGCAGTACTTC
>-|TRBJ2-7|TRBV5-1|few
CASSLADMSSYEQYF
TGCGCCAGCAGCTTGGCCGACATGAGCTCCTACGAGCAGTACTTC
>-|TRBJ1-5|TRBV5-5|-
CASSLQGPNSNQPQHF
TGTGCCAGCAGCTTACAGGGTCCGAATAGCAATCAGCCCCAGCATTTT
>TRBD2|TRBJ2-5|TRBV7-9|-
CASSLASGGPNQETQYF
TGTGCCAGCAGCTTAGCCAGCGGGGGGCCAAACCAAGAGACCCAGTACTTC
>-|TRBJ1-5|TRBV19|once
CASSMVQGVRQPQHF
TGTGCCAGTAGTATGGTACAGGGTGTACGTCAGCCCCAGCATTTT
>TRBD1|TRBJ2-1|TRBV6-5|-
CASSYSSGQVYNEQFF
TGTGCCAGCAGTTACTCAAGCGGACAGGTCTACAATGAGCAGTTCTTC
>-|TRBJ2-7|TRBV29-1|-
CSVSSGGLSYEQYF
TGCAGCGTTAGCTCGGGGGGCCTCTCCTACGAGCAGTACTTC
>-|TRBJ1-6|TRBV9|-
CASSGGSWDTSLHF
TGTGCCAGCAGCGGCGGGAGCTGGGACACATCCCTCCACTTT
>-|TRBJ2-3|TRBV4-1|-
CASSQVLVGADTQYF
TGCGCCAGCAGCCAAGTGCTTGTAGGGGCGGATACGCAGTATTTT
>-|TRBJ2-1|TRBV11-3|-
CASSLVAAYNEQFF
TGTGCCAGCAGCTTAGTGGCGGCCTACAATGAGCAGTTCTTC
>-|TRBJ2-5|TRBV11-3|-
CASSLGGEETQYF
TGTGCCAGCAGCTTAGGGGGGGAGGAGACCCAGTACTTC
>-|TRBJ1-1|TRBV7-2|-
CASSLIGVNTEAFF
TGTGCCAGCAGCCTCATAGGGGTGAACACTGAAGCTTTCTTT
>-|TRBJ2-7|TRBV11-2|once
CASSISTGTYEQYF
TGTGCCAGCAGCATATCTACAGGGACCTACGAGCAGTACTTC
>-|TRBJ1-1|TRBV7-2|-
CASSPRDLRNTEAFF
TGTGCCAGCAGCCCCAGGGACTTGAGGAACACTGAAGCTTTCTTT
>-|TRBJ2-7|TRBV6-1|-
CASSVSGQASYEQYF
TGTGCCAGCAGTGTGTCAGGACAAGCCTCCTACGAGCAGTACTTC
>TRBD2|TRBJ2-3|TRBV5-1|-
CASSLATSGGTDTQYF
TGCGCCAGCAGCTTGGCGACTAGCGGGGGGACAGATACGCAGTATTTT